Listed here are 30 T cell receptor beta chains from one sample, sequenced in a study of blood T cells in healthy people across ages. The authors ran a second PCR of about 6 to 11 cycles using a sample-barcoded 5' primer and a J-beta primer mix. TCRdb ran MiXCR on the 5' RACE reads and lists one entry per CDR3 protein. The table has 1.5 million to 2 million distinct CDR3 sequences, 28% seen once. The sequenced sample consisted of blood. All receptors derive from a woman aged 25 to 45 in good health.

This chain connects TRBV20-1 to TRBJ2-1; TRBD2 aligns across 8 bases. The germline V gene has CDR1 DFQATT and CDR2 SNEGSKA (reference sequence). V gave up 3 bases and J gave up 10 bases; unmatched junction bases: 8. The CDR3 sequence is 13 residues long. CDR3 region: CSARAGGYGEQFF. The DNA of the CDR3 is TGCAGTGCTAGGGCGGGAGGCTACGGCGAGCAGTTCTTC.

This clonotype appeared many times. This rearrangement joins TRBV7-7 to TRBJ2-5; TRBD2 agrees at 12 bases. The CDR3 spans 15 residues. The junction had 5 bases not matched to a gene; V was cut back by 5 bases and J by 4 bases. Germline-derived CDR1 and CDR2 are SSHAT and FNYEAQ (reference sequence). The CDR3 nucleotides read TGTGCCAGCAGCCCTAGCGGGGGGGCCCCAGAGACCCAGTACTTC. Its protein is CASSPSGGAPETQYF.

This clonotype was found a few times. The chain carries TRBV12-3 or TRBV12-4 and TRBJ2-7; D not certain. This CDR3 is built from 13 residues. V dropped 3 bases and J dropped 2 bases, with 8 bases sitting between them. For the CDR3, the DNA is TGTGCCAGCAGTTTTCTGCGTGCCTACGAGCAGTACTTC. It codes for CASSFLRAYEQYF.

This clonotype showed up just a few times. The CDR3 coding sequence is TGCGCCAGCAGCTGGGGACAGGCTAATGAAAAACTGTTTTTT. Encoded protein: CASSWGQANEKLFF. The chain employs TRBV5-1 and TRBJ1-4; 8 bases are shared with TRBD1. This CDR3 is built from 14 residues. Looked up from germline, CDR1 is SGHRS and CDR2 is YFSETQ. Unmatched junction bases numbered 1, after V lost 3 bases and J lost 3 bases.

This clonotype was observed a few times. The J gene is TRBJ1-1, the V gene TRBV6-5, with D tentatively TRBD1 (6 bases). Germline CDR1 reads MNHEY; CDR2 reads SVGAGI. The CDR3 extends over 15 amino acids. V lost 1 base and J lost 4, with 13 bases in between. The DNA for the CDR3 is TGTGCCAGCAGTTACTTCGGTACAGGGTCCACTGAAGCTTTCTTT. This encodes CASSYFGTGSTEAFF.

This clonotype occurred a few times. This rearrangement joins TRBV12-3 or TRBV12-4 to TRBJ1-5, with D uncertain. V lost 9 bases to trimming and J lost 1 base, with 10 bases between them. There are 13 residues in the CDR3. CDR3 DNA sequence: TGTGCCAGTAGACGAACAAGCAATCAGCCCCAGCATTTT. This translates into CASRRTSNQPQHF.

This clonotype showed up just a few times. The CDR3 here is CSARDLLAGVWNNEQFF. The CDR3 region has the DNA TGCAGTGCTAGAGATCTCCTAGCGGGAGTTTGGAACAATGAGCAGTTCTTC. The genes are TRBV20-1 and TRBJ2-1, with TRBD2 matching over 10 bases. The CDR3 length is 17 residues. J gave up 5 bases and V 0 bases, and 10 bases lay outside the gene matches. The V gene's germline CDR1 is DFQATT and CDR2 SNEGSKA (reference sequence).

In its sample, this clonotype was seen many times. The genes are TRBV7-2 and TRBJ1-5; D is undetermined. Germline V lookup: CDR1 SGHTA, CDR2 FQGNSA. V gave up 5 bases and J gave up 3 bases, with 17 bases separating them. This CDR3 region has 16 residues. In DNA form, the CDR3 reads TGTGCCAGCAGCCCTCAAGCATCCGTCCCCAATCAGCCCCAGCATTTT. Translating gives CASSPQASVPNQPQHF. The complete variable domain, with remaining parts taken from reference TRBV7-2 and TRBJ1-5, reads GAGVSQSPSNKVTEKGKDVELRCDPISGHTALYWYRQSLGQGLEFLIYFQGNSAPDKSGLPSDRFSAERTGGSVSTLTIQRTQQEDSAVYLCASSPQASVPNQPQHFGDGTRLSIL.

The rearrangement joins TRBV6-1 to TRBJ2-4; D is unresolved. Trimming removed 6 bases at V and 13 bases at J, with 16 bases between. CDR1 and CDR2 from the germline V gene are MNHNS and SASEGT. The CDR3 contains 12 residues. In DNA, the CDR3 is TGTGCCAGCAGCATAGTTGGAGTTGAGCAGTACTTC. This translates into CASSIVGVEQYF.

The gene calls are TRBV30 and TRBJ2-4, with a weak D call TRBD1 (6 bases). There are 15 residues in the CDR3. V was trimmed by 0 bases and J by 0 bases, leaving 9 bases between them. Germline CDR1 GTSNPN, CDR2 SVGIG (reference sequence). CDR3 in DNA: TGTGCCTGGAGTGTAGGCAGGGGAGCCAAAAACATTCAGTACTTC. This gives the protein CAWSVGRGAKNIQYF. The full variable domain, in which reference TRBV30 and TRBJ2-4 provide the parts outside the CDR3, is SQTIHQWPATLVQPVGSPLSLECTVEGTSNPNLYWYRQAAGRGLQLLFYSVGIGQISSEVPQNLSASRPQDRQFILSSKKLLLSDSGFYLCAWSVGRGAKNIQYFGAGTRLSVL.

The chain recombines TRBV12-5 with TRBJ1-2, with D possibly TRBD1 on 6 matching bases. From germline, CDR1 is LGHNT and CDR2 FRNRAP. This CDR3 comprises 14 residues. Trimming took off 6 bases at V and 8 bases at J, with 19 bases between the two ends. CDR3 sequence (DNA): TGTGCTAGTGGACCGGACAGTACGGGAGGGGGCTACACCTTC. Its protein product is CASGPDSTGGGYTF.

The chain recombines TRBV6-1 with TRBJ2-7; 8 bases match TRBD1. The CDR3 covers 14 residues. Germline V lookup: CDR1 MNHNS, CDR2 SASEGT. The ends lost 8 bases at V and 5 bases at J; junction bases unmatched: 11. The CDR3, as DNA: TGTGCCAGCCAACCCGGGACAGGTACCCACGAGCAGTACTTC. Its translation: CASQPGTGTHEQYF.

The rearrangement uses TRBV3-1 and TRBJ2-1; 9 nucleotides agree with TRBD1. The CDR3 is 15 amino acids. CDR1 is LGHDT and CDR2 is YNNKEL in the germline V gene (reference sequence). V gave up 6 bases and J gave up 5 bases; unmatched junction bases: 8. CDR3 protein: CASSGAGTGNNEQFF. CDR3 coding DNA: TGTGCCAGCAGTGGCGCCGGGACAGGGAACAATGAGCAGTTCTTC.

This clonotype was seen a few times. The CDR3 loop is CSVFKTGGRRETQYF. The CDR3 bases are TGCAGCGTTTTCAAGACAGGCGGGAGGCGAGAGACCCAGTACTTC. The chain links TRBV29-1 to TRBJ2-5; 8 nucleotides align to TRBD2. The CDR3 is made up of 15 amino acids. The V gene end was trimmed by 5 bases and the J gene end by 4 bases; junction bases not matched to a gene: 12. Germline assignment: CDR1 SQVTM and CDR2 ANQGSEA.

This clonotype was observed a handful of times. This chain links TRBV7-9 with TRBJ2-3, with D perhaps matching TRBD1 or TRBD2 (6 bases each). Germline V gene lookup returns CDR1 SEHNR and CDR2 FQNEAQ (reference sequence). The CDR3 spans 18 residues. V was cut by 5 bases and J by 4 bases, with 25 bases left in between. The CDR3 region is CASSAQPRGRTVADTQYF. Written as DNA, the CDR3 is TGTGCCAGCAGCGCCCAGCCCCGGGGGCGAACTGTGGCAGATACGCAGTATTTT.

CDR3 DNA: TGTGCCAGCAGTTCGAGGGACGGGCTTTCACCCCTCCACTTT. This translates into CASSSRDGLSPLHF. The chain recombines TRBV6-6 with TRBJ1-6; weak D call: TRBD1 (5 bases). The CDR3 totals 14 residues. Germline CDR1 is MNHNY and CDR2 is SVGAGI (reference sequence). V was cut by 4 bases and J by 9 bases, with 13 bases left in between.

The chain has TRBV7-9 and TRBJ2-2, with 13 bases that match TRBD2. This CDR3 region has 16 residues. The junction had 4 bases not matched to a gene; V was cut back by 5 bases and J by 4 bases. Germline-derived CDR1 and CDR2 are SEHNR and FQNEAQ (reference sequence). The DNA for the CDR3 is TGTGCCAGCAGCCCACGGACTAGCGGGGGCACCGGGGAGCTGTTTTTT. Translating it yields CASSPRTSGGTGELFF.

This chain connects TRBV7-2 to TRBJ2-7, with TRBD2 identical over 7 bases. Unmatched junction bases numbered 5, after V lost 3 bases and J lost 0 bases. CDR3 length: 15 residues. Germline V gives CDR1 SGHTA, CDR2 FQGNSA. The CDR3 DNA is TGTGCCAGCAGCTTCCTAGCGGCCCTCTCCTACGAGCAGTACTTC. As protein: CASSFLAALSYEQYF.

About this clonotype: Since a much larger clone is just one base distant, this may be a read error. The chain joins TRBV5-1 to TRBJ2-4; D possibly corresponds to TRBD1 (5 bases). The CDR3 consists of 14 residues. Germline CDR1 and CDR2: SGHRS and YFSETQ. V was shortened by 0 bases and J by 13 bases, with 17 bases between the two germline ends. The CDR3 protein is CASSLETESYGQYF. The DNA for the CDR3 is TGCGCCAGCAGCTTGGAGACAGAGTCCTACGGGCAGTACTTC.

Ten or more counts support this clonotype. The rearrangement uses TRBV6-5 and TRBJ2-5; 7 nucleotides align to TRBD2. With V trimmed by 6 bases and J by 4 bases, 11 bases remained unmatched. CDR3 length: 15 residues. Germline V gives CDR1 MNHEY, CDR2 SVGAGI. DNA of the CDR3: TGTGCCAGCAGCCCAAGACGGGGGGTCCGAGAGACCCAGTACTTC. Translated: CASSPRRGVRETQYF.

At least ten counts were recorded for this clonotype. The junction departs from the called germline gene at one end, perhaps through a read error. The chain employs TRBV3-1 and TRBJ2-4; D gene uncertain. The CDR3 totals 14 residues. Germline values: CDR1 LGHDT, CDR2 YNNKEL (reference sequence). CDR3 protein: CASSQSIARNIQYF. The CDR3 nucleotides are TGTGCCAGCAGCCAATCGATAGCCAGAAACATTCAGTACTTC.

In its sample, this clonotype was seen many times. The chain combines TRBV5-1 with TRBJ2-5; TRBD2 aligns across 8 bases. The junction had 3 bases not matched to a gene; V was cut back by 6 bases and J by 5 bases. The CDR3 consists of 12 residues. Germline CDR1 reads SGHRS; CDR2 reads YFSETQ. The CDR3 DNA reads as TGCGCCAGCACGACGGGAGGGGAGACCCAGTACTTC. It codes for CASTTGGETQYF.

At least ten counts were recorded for this clonotype. V and J are TRBV4-3 and TRBJ2-3, with 7 bases matching TRBD2. Germline trimming cut 0 bases from V and 4 bases from J; bases unmatched to any gene: 10. Germline values: CDR1 LGHNA, CDR2 YSLEER. The CDR3 spans 17 residues. The chain's CDR3 is CASSQDLTGRGADTQYF. The CDR3 nucleotides read TGCGCCAGCAGCCAAGATCTAACGGGGAGGGGAGCAGATACGCAGTATTTT.

This clonotype was found many times. The chain combines TRBV7-2 with TRBJ2-7, with 7 bases that match TRBD2. There are 15 residues in the CDR3. With 1 base clipped from V and 4 bases from J, the junction kept 7 bases outside the gene matches. Germline V lookup: CDR1 SGHTA, CDR2 FQGNSA. The CDR3 loop reads CASSLGREITYEQYF. The CDR3 DNA follows: TGTGCCAGCAGCTTAGGGCGGGAGATTACGTACGAGCAGTACTTC. Filled out from reference TRBV7-2 and TRBJ2-7, the complete variable domain reads GAGVSQSPSNKVTEKGKDVELRCDPISGHTALYWYRQSLGQGLEFLIYFQGNSAPDKSGLPSDRFSAERTGGSVSTLTIQRTQQEDSAVYLCASSLGREITYEQYFGPGTRLTVT.

This sequence joins TRBV6-1 and TRBJ2-4; 10 positions agree with TRBD2. The better agreement between TRBJ2-7 and the DNA end casts doubt on the J call. The CDR3 has 18 amino acids. Germline CDR1 MNHNS, CDR2 SASEGT. DNA of the CDR3: TGTGCCAGCAGTCCGCGGGACGTTAGCGGGGGGCCATCCTACGAGCAGTACTTC. Its translation is CASSPRDVSGGPSYEQYF.

In this sample, this clonotype turned up many times. This chain links TRBV6-1 with TRBJ2-1; 10 bases match TRBD2. The length of the CDR3 is 15 residues. Germline assignment: CDR1 MNHNS and CDR2 SASEGT. Trimming at V came to 5 bases and at J to 6 bases, leaving 7 bases not matched to a gene. The CDR3, as DNA: TGTGCCAGCAGTATCGGGACTAGCGCCCGCAATGAGCAGTTCTTC. Residues: CASSIGTSARNEQFF.

This clonotype has at least ten counts. This rearrangement joins TRBV7-3 to TRBJ2-1, with D possibly being TRBD1 (6 bases). The CDR3 totals 14 residues. V lost 5 bases and J lost 6, with 14 bases in between. CDR1 is SGHTA, CDR2 FQGTGA, per germline. The CDR3 loop reads CASSTQAQGNEQFF. The CDR3, as DNA: TGTGCCAGCAGCACACAAGCACAGGGCAATGAGCAGTTCTTC.

This clonotype has more than one count but fewer than ten. The rearrangement links TRBV20-1 to TRBJ1-3, with D uncertain. Germline V gene data show CDR1 as DFQATT and CDR2 as SNEGSKA (reference sequence). Trimming stripped 3 bases from V and 0 bases from J, with 3 bases between. The CDR3 runs to 12 residues. CDR3 bases: TGCAGTGCTAGTAACTCTGGAAACACCATATATTTT. Its translation: CSASNSGNTIYF.

This chain joins TRBV20-1 and TRBJ2-5; weak D call: TRBD2 (6 bases). The germline CDR1 and CDR2 sequences are DFQATT and SNEGSKA (reference sequence). The CDR3 length is 15 residues. V gave up 4 bases and J gave up 0 bases, with 15 bases separating them. This CDR3 is CSAKEASVYQETQYF. Here the CDR3 DNA reads TGCAGTGCTAAGGAGGCTAGCGTTTACCAAGAGACCCAGTACTTC.

V usage is TRBV28 and J usage is TRBJ1-2, with D possibly TRBD1 on 6 matching bases. V was clipped by 6 bases and J by 2 bases, with 13 bases between them. CDR1 is MDHEN, CDR2 SYDVKM, per germline. The CDR3 sequence is 14 residues long. For the CDR3, the DNA is TGTGCCAGCAGCACAAGGAGGGGGAACTATGGCTACACCTTC. Amino acid sequence: CASSTRRGNYGYTF.